This T cell receptor (beta chain) was obtained from a study of sequential checkpoint blockade in melanoma. Across the study: Arm A got nivolumab then ipilimumab; arm B the reverse, 1:1. After both sequences, patients received maintenance nivolumab.

Here immunoSEQ multiplex PCR was the method, and the copy in TCRdb shows in-frame clones only, minus some. The sample consists of roughly 29,000 clones, around 80% of them appearing once. This CDR3 has 13 residues. The germline CDR1 and CDR2 sequences are SGHNT and YYREEE (reference sequence). V dropped 2 bases and J dropped 2 bases, with 7 bases sitting between them. Treatment reported: randomized to nivolumab then ipilimumab (arm A) or the reverse (arm B). None of the patients previously received DNA-damaging chemotherapy. This chain joins TRBV5-4 and TRBJ1-1, with D tentatively TRBD1 (5 bases). The sample was CD8+ T cells sorted from blood (inferred from file names), taken from a patient given nivolumab and ipilimumab in sequence. This TCR came from a human donor with melanoma. CDR3 DNA: TGTGCCAGCAGCTTTCAGGGTAACACTGAAGCTTTCTTT. This translates into CASSFQGNTEAFF.